The 20 T cell receptor beta chains reported below all come from one sample, sequenced in a study of T cells in Graves' hyperthyroidism and ophthalmopathy. RNA transcripts yielded amplified TCR beta CDR3 regions. A first-round RT-PCR of the TCR CDR3 used the HTBI primer set. TCRdb reanalysed the multiplex PCR reads using MiXCR and keeps one entry per CDR3 protein. This table has about 570,000 distinct CDR3 sequences, just over 45% appearing once. The sample consisted of peripheral blood or thyroid tissue (not recorded which). These receptors were obtained from an adult woman with Graves' disease, either hyperthyroidism or ophthalmopathy (not recorded which).

Note on this clonotype: Sequence at one end of the junction differs from germline and may be a read error. The J gene is TRBJ2-2, the V gene TRBV11-2, with a possible D match to TRBD2 (6 bases). The V gene's germline CDR1 is SGHAT and CDR2 FQNNGV. The CDR3 is made up of 17 amino acids. The CDR3 protein is CASSSGVDFESTGELFF. CDR3 sequence (DNA): TGTGCCAGCAGCTCGGGGGTCGACTTCGAGAGCACCGGGGAGTTGTTTTTT.

This clonotype was detected only a few times. The rearrangement uses TRBV29-1 and TRBJ1-1; a weak D match, TRBD1 (5 bases). The CDR3 runs 16 residues. With 7 bases removed from V and 3 bases from J, the gap between germline ends came to 24 bases. CDR1 and CDR2 from the germline V gene are SQVTM and ANQGSEA. The CDR3 nucleotides read TGCAGCGCAGGCCGGGACCCACCCTTCGCAGACACTGAAGCTTTCTTT. Translation gives CSAGRDPPFADTEAFF.

This sequence joins TRBV20-1 and TRBJ1-1; possible D gene TRBD1, 5 bases. The CDR3 is 15 residues long. Germline assignment: CDR1 DFQATT and CDR2 SNEGSKA (reference sequence). V was clipped by 1 base and J by 0 bases, with 12 bases between them. The CDR3 region is CSARGQGGMNTEAFF. The CDR3 DNA reads TGCAGTGCTAGAGGGCAGGGTGGCATGAACACTGAAGCTTTCTTT.

The chain links TRBV7-9 to TRBJ2-7; a possible D gene is TRBD2 (7 bases). Germline V gene lookup returns CDR1 SEHNR and CDR2 FQNEAQ (reference sequence). V was trimmed by 11 bases and J by 5 bases, leaving 19 bases between them. This CDR3 has 13 residues. CDR3 loop: CASRGGAGNEQYF. The CDR3 DNA sequence: TGTGCCTCAAGGGGGGGAGCTGGAAACGAGCAGTACTTC.

This clonotype was found a few times. This rearrangement joins TRBV7-3 to TRBJ2-1, with 9 nucleotides matching TRBD2. In germline, CDR1 is SGHTA, CDR2 FQGTGA. The CDR3 spans 16 residues. The junction had 4 bases not matched to a gene; V was cut back by 3 bases and J by 1 base. The CDR3 loop reads CASSLSSGSSYNEQFF. The CDR3 nucleotides are TGTGCCAGCAGCTTGAGTAGCGGGAGTTCCTACAATGAGCAGTTCTTC.

Points on this clonotype: A clone one base away is much larger, so this may be a read error. Without the conserved terminal phenylalanine or tryptophan, this CDR3 likely stems from a read error. The chain is built from TRBV4-1 and TRBJ1-5; 8 nucleotides line up with TRBD1. This CDR3 is built from 17 residues. CDR1 is MGHRA and CDR2 is YSYEKL in the germline V gene. V dropped 2 bases and J dropped 7; count of bases not matched to a gene: 13. CDR3 protein: CASSQPPTGQGGQPQHI. The CDR3 bases are TGCGCCAGCAGCCAACCCCCTACCGGACAGGGTGGACAGCCCCAGCATATT.

The chain links TRBV10-3 to TRBJ2-5, with 7 positions matching TRBD1. Germline values: CDR1 ENHRY, CDR2 SYGVKD. CDR3 size: 15 residues. V shed 4 bases and J 2 bases; nucleotides not matched to a gene: 7. The CDR3 DNA reads as TGTGCCATCAGTGCTAGGGGGCACGGACAAGAGACCCAGTACTTC. Translating gives CAISARGHGQETQYF.

The CDR3 nucleotides read TGCAGTGCTAGGGGACAGAAATATCAGCCCCAGCATTTT. Translated, it gives CSARGQKYQPQHF. This chain links TRBV20-1 with TRBJ1-5; 7 nucleotides match TRBD1. Germline loops: CDR1 DFQATT, CDR2 SNEGSKA (reference sequence). Trimming took 3 bases from V and 5 from J; bases not matched to a gene: 4. This CDR3 has 13 residues.

Many counts were recorded for this clonotype. This chain joins TRBV7-2 and TRBJ2-5, with 10 bases aligning to TRBD2. The CDR3 spans 18 residues. V shed 5 bases, J shed 4 bases, and the junction held 16 bases outside the gene matches. The V gene's germline CDR1 is SGHTA and CDR2 FQGNSA. The CDR3 DNA reads TGTGCCAGCAGCCTAGGGCGGCTAGCGGGAGTACGTGGAGAGACCCAGTACTTC. Residues: CASSLGRLAGVRGETQYF. The full variable domain, rest sourced from reference TRBV7-2 and TRBJ2-5, is GAGVSQSPSNKVTEKGKDVELRCDPISGHTALYWYRQSLGQGLEFLIYFQGNSAPDKSGLPSDRFSAERTGGSVSTLTIQRTQQEDSAVYLCASSLGRLAGVRGETQYFGPGTRLLVL.

This clonotype was recorded at least ten times. V and J are TRBV24-1 and TRBJ2-7; 8 positions match TRBD1. This CDR3 contains 15 residues. V shed 2 bases and J 3 bases; nucleotides not matched to a gene: 5. Germline V gives CDR1 KGHDR, CDR2 SFDVKD. CDR3 in DNA: TGTGCCACCAGTGATTCGGGACAGGAAAACTACGAGCAGTACTTC. Its translation is CATSDSGQENYEQYF.

This chain links TRBV7-9 with TRBJ1-2, with D possibly TRBD1 on 6 matching bases. CDR3 length: 17 amino acids. CDR1 is SEHNR and CDR2 is FQNEAQ in the germline V gene (reference sequence). The V end lost 6 bases, the J end lost 3 bases, and 23 bases lay between the germline ends. In DNA, the CDR3 is TGTGCCAGCAGTAATAAAGGTCGCGACAGGCGGTACTATGGCTACACCTTC. Its translation is CASSNKGRDRRYYGYTF. The complete variable domain, with remaining parts taken from reference TRBV7-9 and TRBJ1-2, reads DTGVSQNPRHKITKRGQNVTFRCDPISEHNRLYWYRQTLGQGPEFLTYFQNEAQLEKSRLLSDRFSAERPKGSFSTLEIQRTEQGDSAMYLCASSNKGRDRRYYGYTFGSGTRLTVV.

In regard to this clonotype: At one end, the junction sequence differs from germline, possibly due to a read error. The V call is TRBV7-2, the J call TRBJ1-6; D not resolved. CDR3 length equals 14 residues. Germline V CDR1 and CDR2: SGHTA, FQGNSA. The CDR3 nucleotides are TGCGCCAGCAGTGATTCCTCGGATAATTCACCCCTCCACTTT. It yields the protein CASSDSSDNSPLHF.

The chain recombines TRBV2 with TRBJ2-7, with TRBD2 matching over 9 bases. The CDR3 is 12 amino acids. Germline CDR1 reads SNHLY; CDR2 reads FYNNEI. Germline trimming cut 11 bases from V and 5 bases from J; bases unmatched to any gene: 7. The CDR3 reads CAPAGGSDEQYF. Here the CDR3 DNA reads TGTGCCCCAGCGGGAGGAAGCGACGAGCAGTACTTC.

This clonotype was seen at least ten times. V usage is TRBV7-9 and J usage is TRBJ2-7; D not certain. CDR3 size: 12 residues. Germline CDR1 is SEHNR and CDR2 is FQNEAQ (reference sequence). Trimming pared 5 bases from V and 9 bases from J, leaving 14 bases between. The CDR3 protein is CASSPNLGSQYF. CDR3 nucleotides: TGTGCCAGCAGCCCAAACCTAGGGTCGCAGTACTTC.

The gene calls are TRBV7-9 and TRBJ1-3; D unclear. CDR1 SEHNR and CDR2 FQNEAQ come from the germline V gene (reference sequence). V was pared by 5 bases and J by 8 bases, with 16 bases between. The CDR3 totals 14 residues. The DNA of the CDR3 is TGTGCCAGCAGCCCGGGCAGCTATGGCTACACCATATATTTT. Amino acid sequence: CASSPGSYGYTIYF.

The chain employs TRBV24-1 and TRBJ1-1; D is undetermined. This CDR3 region has 14 residues. Trimming left V 11 bases short and J 0 bases short, with 15 bases between. Germline lookup yields CDR1 KGHDR and CDR2 SFDVKD. DNA for the CDR3: TGTGCCAGCAGCGTAGGTCCGGTGAACACTGAAGCTTTCTTT. This sequence encodes CASSVGPVNTEAFF.

In this sample, this clonotype turned up many times. The J gene is TRBJ1-3, the V gene TRBV20-1, with TRBD1 identical over 7 bases. The length of the CDR3 is 11 residues. With V trimmed by 6 bases and J by 4 bases, 0 bases remained unmatched. Germline assignment: CDR1 DFQATT and CDR2 SNEGSKA (reference sequence). CDR3 coding DNA: TGCAGTGCGGACAGGGGAAACACCATATATTTT. This gives the protein CSADRGNTIYF.

This clonotype has at least ten counts. The chain joins TRBV4-1 to TRBJ1-4; 7 nucleotides align to TRBD1. The CDR3 is made up of 15 amino acids. CDR1 and CDR2 (germline): MGHRA, YSYEKL. With 1 base clipped from V and 8 bases from J, the junction kept 7 bases outside the gene matches. CDR3 nucleotide sequence: TGCGCCAGCAGCCAAGTCGGGAGGGGGCACGAAAAACTGTTTTTT. Translating it yields CASSQVGRGHEKLFF.

Details on this clonotype: A read error may produce the germline difference seen at one junction end. The chain couples TRBV12-3 or TRBV12-4 to TRBJ2-7; 13 positions match TRBD2. This CDR3 contains 16 residues. DNA for the CDR3: TGCGCCAGCAGCCTCGGGACTAGCGGGATGTCCTACGAGCAGTACTTC. As protein: CASSLGTSGMSYEQYF.

This clonotype showed up just a few times. The V gene is TRBV9, the J gene TRBJ1-3; the D is unclear. The CDR3 spans 14 residues. V was clipped by 0 bases and J by 4 bases, with 8 bases between them. CDR1 is SGDLS, CDR2 YYNGEE, per germline. This chain's CDR3 is CASSVATYGNTIYF. CDR3 sequence (DNA): TGTGCCAGCAGCGTAGCTACGTACGGAAACACCATATATTTT.